Listed here is a single TCR beta chain. It has no known antigen specificity. No base quality information exists; no much larger clone differs at one position. These data belong to a study of T cells in Graves' hyperthyroidism and ophthalmopathy (dated by TCRdb to between 2018 and 2021). Study-level background: Peripheral blood samples were taken at initial diagnosis, before any treatment was given. To identify distinguishing TCR V-J signatures, a discovery cohort of around 100 patients was used, comprising 40 to 45 with Graves' ophthalmopathy and around 60 with stable Graves' hyperthyroidism. Once sampling was done, hyperthyroidism patients were given methimazole at a starting dose of 30 mg daily, whereas ophthalmopathy patients were given high-dose intravenous methylprednisolone. The study also compared thyroid tissue and blood T-cell repertoires from several Graves' hyperthyroidism patients. The paper describes TCR Vbeta CDR3 sequencing of 120 to 150 peripheral blood samples, made up of about 41 ophthalmopathy patients, roughly 80 hyperthyroidism patients and 17 progressor patients. Prospective prediction of ophthalmopathy was tested in an independent validation cohort of 18 to 20 hyperthyroidism patients and approximately 17 patients who later progressed to ophthalmopathy. For training and testing, the 95 to 100 patients in the discovery cohort were randomly divided in a 7:3 ratio. The study at large found these results: Sample size was not statistically predetermined, and investigators were not blinded to group allocation. Ophthalmopathy was separated from stable hyperthyroidism by a 13 V-J signature model, with 85% to 90% sensitivity and about 81% specificity obtained in cross-validation and 80%/75% obtained in testing. In validation, progression to ophthalmopathy was predicted by the model with more than 65% sensitivity and roughly 72% specificity, a median of about 6 months before onset. Blood samples also contained most of the expanded thyroid clonotypes (frequency above 0.001), which suggests that blood repertoires may reflect thyroid immune responses.

Inclusive of the bounding cysteine and phenylalanine, the CDR3 is 14 residues long. The read is trimmed to its CDR3 DNA, 42 bases read in frame from base 1. A distance of 15 bases separates the germline ends of V and J, which lose 3 bases and 9 bases respectively. CDR1 SEHNR and CDR2 FQNEAQ were looked up in the germline V gene (reference sequence). Stable Graves' hyperthyroidism was defined as the absence of progression to ophthalmopathy over 18 months of follow-up. Hyperthyroidism patients were newly diagnosed, had a disease duration of under 2 months, and were aged 18 to 65 years. Any patient with an uncontrolled infection, another autoimmune disease, pregnancy or lactation was excluded. Diagnoses were based on clinical symptoms, serum thyroxine and TRAb, thyroid ultrasound and orbital computed tomography. Ficoll-Paque density gradient centrifugation was used to isolate PBMCs from 8.5 to 10 ml of fresh peripheral blood. Trizol reagent was used to extract total RNA, and RNA quality was then checked on an Agilent 2100 Bioanalyzer.

TCR beta CDR3 regions were amplified from RNA transcripts. The TCR CDR3 was subjected to a first round of RT-PCR using the HTBI primer set and the Qiagen OneStep RT-PCR kit. Libraries were constructed in a second round of multiplex PCR, after which size selection and purification were carried out. Libraries were sequenced paired-end with 100 bp reads on an Illumina HiSeq2000. Processing in the source paper ran as follows. SOAPnuke was used to process the raw data, throwing out any read that contained adapters or uncalled bases, had a mean Phred below 15, or lacked an exact constant-primer or identifier match. COPE v1.2.5 was used to merge the high-quality paired reads, and each unique nucleotide sequence was defined as a clonotype. MiTCR v1.1 was used to align clonotypes to the IMGT TRBV, TRBD and TRBJ reference segments. Only V-J combinations with frequency above 0.0001, covering about 99% of repertoires, were analysed. A TCS score was defined as the ratio of F50 (clonal expansion) to E x V (chaos), with BLOSUM62-based TCRdist applied between CDR3 peptides within each V-J. Welch's t-statistics and random forest reduced just over 500 V-J features to roughly 13, which were used in a naive Bayes classifier (R e1071). Through fastp at Q25 and MiXCR, TCRdb rebuilt clones from the public reads, retaining in-frame beta chains. Entries that share a CDR3 protein sequence are merged under the most common genes and DNA. These V and J calls rely on TCRdb rather than the paper's analysis. This sample has 300,000 to 400,000 distinct CDR3 sequences in its table, and over 15% of those were observed once. The ten top clones hold around 47% of the sample.

Recombination connected TRBV7-9 to TRBJ2-1; the D region possibly corresponds to TRBD2 (6 bases align). This clonotype originated in a woman aged 45-59 years with Graves' hyperthyroidism. The sample was blood. CDR3 loop: CASSFPALEGEQFF. Read as DNA, the sequence is TGTGCCAGCAGCTTTCCAGCCCTGGAGGGTGAGCAGTTCTTC. Joined to the reference TRBV7-9 and TRBJ2-1 proteins, this CDR3 gives the full variable domain: DTGVSQNPRHKITKRGQNVTFRCDPISEHNRLYWYRQTLGQGPEFLTYFQNEAQLEKSRLLSDRFSAERPKGSFSTLEIQRTEQGDSAMYLCASSFPALEGEQFFGPGTRLTVL.